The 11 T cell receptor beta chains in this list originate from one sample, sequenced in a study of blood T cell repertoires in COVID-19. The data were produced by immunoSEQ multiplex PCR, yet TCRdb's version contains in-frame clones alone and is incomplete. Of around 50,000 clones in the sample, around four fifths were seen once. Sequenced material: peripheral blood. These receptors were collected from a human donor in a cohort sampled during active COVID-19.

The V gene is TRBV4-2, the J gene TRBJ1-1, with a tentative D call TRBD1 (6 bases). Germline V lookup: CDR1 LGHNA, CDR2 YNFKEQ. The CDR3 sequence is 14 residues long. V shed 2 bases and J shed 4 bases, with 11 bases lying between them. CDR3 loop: CASSQSHRVTEAFF. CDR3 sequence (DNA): TGTGCCAGCAGCCAATCTCACAGGGTCACTGAAGCTTTCTTT.

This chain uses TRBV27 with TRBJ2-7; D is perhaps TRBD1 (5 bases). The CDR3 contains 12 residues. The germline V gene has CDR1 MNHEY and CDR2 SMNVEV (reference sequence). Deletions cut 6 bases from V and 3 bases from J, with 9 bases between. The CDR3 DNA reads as TGTGCCAGCAGCCCGGACATCTACGAGCAGTACTTC. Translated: CASSPDIYEQYF.

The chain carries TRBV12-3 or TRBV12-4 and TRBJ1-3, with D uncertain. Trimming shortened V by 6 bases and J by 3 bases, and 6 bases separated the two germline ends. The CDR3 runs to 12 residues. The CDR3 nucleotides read TGTGCCAGCAGCACATATGGAAACACCATATATTTT. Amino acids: CASSTYGNTIYF.

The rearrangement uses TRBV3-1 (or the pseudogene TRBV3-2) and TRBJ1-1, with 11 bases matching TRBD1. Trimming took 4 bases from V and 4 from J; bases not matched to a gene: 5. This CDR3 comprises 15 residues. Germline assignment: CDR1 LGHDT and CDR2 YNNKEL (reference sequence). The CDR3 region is CASSPRGQGGTEAFF. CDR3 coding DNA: TGTGCCAGCAGCCCGAGGGGACAGGGGGGCACTGAAGCTTTCTTT.

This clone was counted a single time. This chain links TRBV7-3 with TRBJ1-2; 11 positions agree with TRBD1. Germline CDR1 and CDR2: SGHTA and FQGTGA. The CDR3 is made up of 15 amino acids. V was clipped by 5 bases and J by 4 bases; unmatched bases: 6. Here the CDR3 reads CASSPTGTGGYGYTF. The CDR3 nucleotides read TGTGCCAGCAGCCCAACCGGGACAGGGGGCTATGGCTACACCTTC.

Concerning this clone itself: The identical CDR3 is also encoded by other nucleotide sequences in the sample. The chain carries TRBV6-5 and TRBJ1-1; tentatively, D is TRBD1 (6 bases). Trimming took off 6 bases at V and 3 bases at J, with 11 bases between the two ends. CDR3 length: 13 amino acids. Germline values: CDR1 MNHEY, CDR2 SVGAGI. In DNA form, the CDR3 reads TGTGCCAGCAGGGCGACAGGAGACACTGAAGCTTTCTTT. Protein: CASRATGDTEAFF.

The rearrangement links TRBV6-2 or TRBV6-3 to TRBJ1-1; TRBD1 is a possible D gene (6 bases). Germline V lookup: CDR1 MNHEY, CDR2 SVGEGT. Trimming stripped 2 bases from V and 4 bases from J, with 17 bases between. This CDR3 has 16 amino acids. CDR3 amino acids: CASSYVWGGPFTEAFF. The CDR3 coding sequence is TGTGCCAGCAGTTACGTATGGGGGGGCCCATTCACTGAAGCTTTCTTT.

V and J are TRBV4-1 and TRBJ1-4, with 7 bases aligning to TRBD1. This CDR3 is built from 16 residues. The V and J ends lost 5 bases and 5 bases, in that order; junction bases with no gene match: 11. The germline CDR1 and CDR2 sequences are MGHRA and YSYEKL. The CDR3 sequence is CASSFPRTGGNEKLFF. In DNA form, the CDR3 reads TGCGCCAGCAGCTTCCCGCGGACAGGTGGGAATGAAAAACTGTTTTTT.

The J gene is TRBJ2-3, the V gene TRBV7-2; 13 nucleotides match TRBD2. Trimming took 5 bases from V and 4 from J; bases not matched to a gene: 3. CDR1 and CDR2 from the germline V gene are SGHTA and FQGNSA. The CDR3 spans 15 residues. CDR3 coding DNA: TGTGCCAGCAGCGCTGGACTAGCGGGGGCAGATACGCAGTATTTT. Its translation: CASSAGLAGADTQYF. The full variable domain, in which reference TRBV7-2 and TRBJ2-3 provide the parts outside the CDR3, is GAGVSQSPSNKVTEKGKDVELRCDPISGHTALYWYRQSLGQGLEFLIYFQGNSAPDKSGLPSDRFSAERTGGSVSTLTIQRTQQEDSAVYLCASSAGLAGADTQYFGPGTRLTVL.

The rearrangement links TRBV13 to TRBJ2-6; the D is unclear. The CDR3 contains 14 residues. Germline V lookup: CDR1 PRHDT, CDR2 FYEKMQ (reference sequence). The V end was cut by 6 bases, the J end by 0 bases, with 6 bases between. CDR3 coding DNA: TGTGCCAGCAGTTCCCGCTCTGGGGCCAACGTCCTGACTTTC. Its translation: CASSSRSGANVLTF. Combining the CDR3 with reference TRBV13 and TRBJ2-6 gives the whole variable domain AAGVIQSPRHLIKEKRETATLKCYPIPRHDTVYWYQQGPGQDPQFLISFYEKMQSDKGSIPDRFSAQQFSDYHSELNMSSLELGDSALYFCASSSRSGANVLTFGAGSRLTVL.

The CDR3 sequence is CASSSPMGQGHGYTF. The DNA for the CDR3 is TGTGCCAGCAGTTCCCCCATGGGACAGGGCCATGGCTACACCTTC. J is TRBJ1-2 and V is TRBV6-4, with 9 bases identical to TRBD1. Losses at the gene ends were 5 bases for V and 6 bases for J; bases not matched to a gene: 10. CDR3 length: 15 residues. The germline CDR1 and CDR2 sequences are MRHNA and SNTAGT.